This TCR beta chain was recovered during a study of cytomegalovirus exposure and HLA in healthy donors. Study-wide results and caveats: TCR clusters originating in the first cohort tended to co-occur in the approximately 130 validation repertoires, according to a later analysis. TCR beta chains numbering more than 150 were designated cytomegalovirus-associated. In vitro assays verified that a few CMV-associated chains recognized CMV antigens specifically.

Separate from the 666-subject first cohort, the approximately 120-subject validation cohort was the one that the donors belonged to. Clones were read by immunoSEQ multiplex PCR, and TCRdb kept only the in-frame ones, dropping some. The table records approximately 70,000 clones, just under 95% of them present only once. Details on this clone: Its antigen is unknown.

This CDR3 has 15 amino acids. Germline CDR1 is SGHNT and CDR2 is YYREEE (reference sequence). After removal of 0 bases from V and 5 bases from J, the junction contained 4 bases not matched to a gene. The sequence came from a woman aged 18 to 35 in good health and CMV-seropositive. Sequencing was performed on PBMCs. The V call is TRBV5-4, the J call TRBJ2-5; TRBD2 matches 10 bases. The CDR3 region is CASSLVLAGVETQYF. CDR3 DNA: TGTGCCAGCAGCTTGGTCCTAGCGGGGGTGGAGACCCAGTACTTC.